The rows below give T cell receptor beta chains drawn from one sample of a study of blood T cell repertoires in COVID-19. Data came from immunoSEQ multiplex PCR; TCRdb stores just in-frame clones and leaves some out. The sample yields hundreds of thousands of clones, approximately 88% seen once. Sequencing input: peripheral blood. The receptors stem from a woman aged 30 to 39 with COVID-19, enrolled during active disease. Both conserved end residues are part of each CDR3. The D gene is left open where the match is weak. Where a row states a size, it is once, few, many or the class of an expanded clone; other rows omit it.

D gene	clone size	V gene	J gene	CDR3 protein	CDR3 DNA
TRBD1	-	TRBV11-2	TRBJ1-1	CASSRDRLNTEAFF	TGTGCCAGCAGCCGGGACAGATTGAACACTGAAGCTTTCTTT
-	-	TRBV19	TRBJ1-2	CASSTRDSGYTF	TGTGCCAGTAGTACCCGGGACTCCGGCTACACCTTC
-	-	TRBV19	TRBJ2-3	CASSMMGGRYF	TGTGCCAGTAGTATGATGGGGGGAAGGTATTTT
-	-	TRBV5-1	TRBJ1-1	CASSLISGKGAEAFF	TGCGCCAGCAGCTTGATTTCGGGGAAGGGAGCGGAAGCTTTCTTT
-	once	TRBV7-9	TRBJ2-3	CASSLGAVTDTQYF	TGTGCCAGCAGCTTAGGGGCAGTCACAGATACGCAGTATTTT
-	-	TRBV7-2	TRBJ2-7	CASSLGGGGVSYEQYF	TGTGCCAGCAGCTTAGGGGGAGGCGGGGTGTCCTACGAGCAGTACTTC
-	-	TRBV7-9	TRBJ1-2	CASSSGREVGGYTF	TGTGCCAGCAGCTCTGGTCGGGAGGTAGGGGGCTACACCTTC
TRBD1	-	TRBV7-8	TRBJ1-6	CASSLRGTVSSYNSPLHF	TGTGCCAGCAGCTTAAGGGGGACAGTTAGCTCCTATAATTCACCCCTCCACTTT
-	-	TRBV5-1	TRBJ2-2	CASSLRAGRNTGELFF	TGCGCCAGCAGCTTACGGGCGGGGAGGAACACCGGGGAGCTGTTTTTT
TRBD1	-	TRBV9	TRBJ1-4	CASSAGQGREKLFF	TGTGCCAGCAGCGCGGGACAGGGTCGAGAAAAACTGTTTTTT
-	-	TRBV10-3	TRBJ2-2	CASIPTAGSGELFF	TGTGCCAGCATACCTACGGCGGGTTCCGGGGAGCTGTTTTTT
TRBD2	once	TRBV4-1	TRBJ2-1	CASSQAGGGPVSEQFF	TGCGCCAGCAGCCAAGCGGGGGGGGGCCCGGTGAGTGAGCAGTTCTTC
TRBD1	once	TRBV4-3	TRBJ2-3	CASSRTRQGPDTQYF	TGCGCCAGCAGCCGAACCAGACAGGGGCCAGATACGCAGTATTTT
-	-	TRBV24-1	TRBJ1-3	CATSDSGQPGNTIYF	TGTGCCACCAGTGATTCTGGACAGCCTGGAAACACCATATATTTT
TRBD1	-	TRBV3-1/TRBV3-2	TRBJ1-2	CASSLQGAARRNYGYTF	TGTGCCAGCAGCCTCCAGGGGGCGGCCAGGCGCAACTATGGCTACACCTTC
TRBD1	once	TRBV5-1	TRBJ2-1	CASIRSPGTDYNEQFF	TGCGCCAGCATTCGAAGTCCGGGGACAGACTACAATGAGCAGTTCTTC
TRBD2	-	TRBV4-3	TRBJ2-2	CASSQGVSSGMTGELFF	TGCGCCAGCAGCCAGGGGGTTTCTAGCGGGATGACCGGGGAGCTGTTTTTT
TRBD2	once	TRBV20-1	TRBJ2-5	CSASERGGPETQYF	TGCAGTGCTAGTGAGCGGGGGGGCCCAGAGACCCAGTACTTC